This TCR beta chain was captured in a study of cytomegalovirus exposure and HLA in healthy donors. Study-wide findings and caveats: DRB1 had the most TCR associations and HLA-C the fewest, a later analysis found, with rates varying by HLA locus. HLA restriction was apparent for most CMV-associated TCR beta chains in a later analysis. In a later analysis, an Asian-associated ancestry cluster reportedly showed fewer N-insertions than the 666-donor mean.

This clone was picked up one time. What it binds is unknown. V was trimmed by 5 bases and J by 6 bases, leaving 13 bases between them. The CDR3 loop spans 14 amino acids. CDR1 and CDR2 (germline): MNHEY, SMNVEV (reference sequence). PCR amplification relied on 60 Vbeta primers (plus 13 Jbeta primers). Clones were read by immunoSEQ multiplex PCR, and TCRdb kept only the in-frame ones, dropping some. Seen here are 95,000 to 100,000 clones, approximately 71% observed once, and the top ten hold approximately 8%. V gene TRBV27 combines with J gene TRBJ2-2; perhaps TRBD2 as D (5 bases). Source material: PBMCs. The sequence came from a female donor in good health and CMV-seronegative. The CDR3 DNA reads TGTGCCAGCAGTGGCGGTTGGAGGTCCGGGGAGCTGTTTTTT. Encoded protein: CASSGGWRSGELFF.